These 2 T cell receptor beta chains came from one sample sequenced in a study of T cells in Graves' hyperthyroidism and ophthalmopathy. Amplification of TCR beta CDR3 regions used RNA as the template. TCR CDR3 regions were first amplified by RT-PCR with HTBI primers. TCRdb itself ran the multiplex PCR reads through MiXCR, one entry per CDR3 protein. The sample lists over 300,000 distinct CDR3 sequences, 11% to 15% occurring once. The material sequenced was blood. These receptors were collected from a woman aged 55-69 years with Graves' hyperthyroidism.

The chain recombines TRBV28 with TRBJ2-2; tentatively, D is TRBD2 (6 bases). V was trimmed by 6 bases and J by 6 bases, leaving 17 bases between them. The germline V gene encodes CDR1 MDHEN and CDR2 SYDVKM. The CDR3 is made up of 15 amino acids. The CDR3 DNA reads TGTGCCAGCAGACCCGGGGGAACGGGACCCGGGGAGCTGTTTTTT. As protein: CASRPGGTGPGELFF.

This clonotype was seen a handful of times. This chain links TRBV5-1 with TRBJ2-6, with 8 bases fitting TRBD1. Germline values: CDR1 SGHRS, CDR2 YFSETQ. CDR3 length: 17 amino acids. Trimming at V came to 4 bases and at J to 0 bases, leaving 6 bases not matched to a gene. The CDR3: CASSPGQAISGANVLTF. CDR3 DNA: TGCGCCAGCAGCCCGGGACAGGCGATCTCTGGGGCCAACGTCCTGACTTTC.